The 28 T cell receptor beta chains given below trace back to one sample, sequenced in a study of blood T cell repertoires in COVID-19. The assay was immunoSEQ multiplex PCR, and TCRdb's table has in-frame clones only and misses some. Among roughly 70,000 clones, just under 80% were seen once, and the ten largest hold over 7.5%. Sample: peripheral blood. Source of these receptors: a human donor in a cohort sampled during active COVID-19.

The genes are TRBV6-5 and TRBJ1-1; D possibly corresponds to TRBD1 (6 bases). This CDR3 has 14 amino acids. V lost 4 bases to trimming and J lost 0 bases, with 9 bases between them. The germline gives CDR1 MNHEY, CDR2 SVGAGI. The CDR3 coding sequence is TGTGCCAGCAGTTCGGGACACCTGAACACTGAAGCTTTCTTT. It codes for CASSSGHLNTEAFF.

The rearrangement links TRBV6-5 to TRBJ1-5; 7 bases are shared with TRBD1. The V gene's germline CDR1 is MNHEY and CDR2 SVGAGI. Unmatched junction bases numbered 1, after V lost 0 bases and J lost 2 bases. The CDR3 has 15 amino acids. The CDR3: CASSYSGTGNQPQHF. DNA of the CDR3: TGTGCCAGCAGTTACTCGGGGACAGGCAATCAGCCCCAGCATTTT.

This CDR3 is CAISASGYEQYF. The CDR3 coding sequence is TGTGCCATCAGCGCTAGCGGATACGAGCAGTACTTC. This chain connects TRBV10-3 to TRBJ2-7, with TRBD2 identical over 7 bases. CDR1 ENHRY and CDR2 SYGVKD come from the germline V gene. CDR3 size: 12 residues. V lost 6 bases and J lost 4; bases outside the gene matches: 3.

The chain employs TRBV6-5 and TRBJ2-5, with TRBD1 as a possible D gene (6 bases). The germline V gene has CDR1 MNHEY and CDR2 SVGAGI. The CDR3 consists of 13 residues. V lost 6 bases, J lost 1 base, and 9 bases lay in between. CDR3 coding DNA: TGTGCCAGCAGGGACAGTCCCCAAGAGACCCAGTACTTC. Encoded protein: CASRDSPQETQYF.

The chain couples TRBV28 to TRBJ1-4, with a possible D match to TRBD1 (6 bases). The V gene lost 6 bases and the J gene lost 6 bases, with 17 bases spanning the gap. There are 15 residues in the CDR3. Germline CDR1 reads MDHEN; CDR2 reads SYDVKM. CDR3 nucleotides: TGTGCCAGCAGGCAGAACAGGGCGATACATGAAAAACTGTTTTTT. Protein sequence: CASRQNRAIHEKLFF.

The chain has TRBV7-2 and TRBJ2-7; a possible D gene is TRBD2 (6 bases). The CDR3 spans 12 residues. Per the germline V gene, CDR1 is SGHTA and CDR2 is FQGNSA. V was shortened by 4 bases and J by 3 bases, with 7 bases between the two germline ends. The CDR3 DNA reads TGTGCCAGCAGCTGGCGGGACTACGAGCAGTACTTC. Translating it yields CASSWRDYEQYF.

The V gene is TRBV6-2 or TRBV6-3, the J gene TRBJ2-3, with 15 bases that match TRBD2. The CDR3 sequence is 18 residues long. V shed 3 bases, J shed 4 bases, and the junction held 8 bases outside the gene matches. CDR1 MNHEY and CDR2 SVGEGT come from the germline V gene. In nucleotides, the CDR3 is TGTGCCAGCAGTTATCCGGCCTGGACTAGCGGGAGGGCAGATACGCAGTATTTT. It codes for CASSYPAWTSGRADTQYF.

This clone has a single count. The J gene is TRBJ2-7, the V gene TRBV2; 8 bases fit TRBD2. Germline values: CDR1 SNHLY, CDR2 FYNNEI. J lost 2 bases, V lost 6 bases, and 6 bases had no gene match. The length of the CDR3 is 14 residues. The DNA for the CDR3 is TGTGCCAGCAGGGTAACGGGAGGGGCCTACGAGCAGTACTTC. This sequence encodes CASRVTGGAYEQYF.

V usage is TRBV5-4 and J usage is TRBJ2-5; TRBD2 aligns across 13 bases. After removal of 3 bases from V and 4 bases from J, the junction contained 6 bases not matched to a gene. CDR1 is SGHNT and CDR2 is YYREEE in the germline V gene (reference sequence). The CDR3 has 16 amino acids. Here the CDR3 reads CASSSQGLAGRETQYF. The CDR3 nucleotides read TGTGCCAGCAGCTCCCAGGGACTAGCGGGGCGAGAGACCCAGTACTTC.

This chain uses TRBV18 with TRBJ2-3, with 7 nucleotides matching TRBD2. Unmatched junction bases numbered 5, after V lost 4 bases and J lost 4 bases. Per germline, CDR1 KGHSH and CDR2 LQKENI. This CDR3 is 14 amino acids long. CDR3 sequence (DNA): TGTGCCAGCTCACATGCGGGAGAGTCAGATACGCAGTATTTT. It is translated as CASSHAGESDTQYF.

V gene TRBV7-6 combines with J gene TRBJ2-1; 11 bases align to TRBD2. Trimming took 5 bases from V and 3 from J; bases not matched to a gene: 3. In germline, CDR1 is SGHVS, CDR2 FNYEAQ. CDR3 length equals 15 residues. The CDR3 is CASSLGTSGYNEQFF. CDR3 DNA sequence: TGTGCCAGCAGCCTCGGGACTAGCGGCTACAATGAGCAGTTCTTC.

The V gene is TRBV18, the J gene TRBJ1-1; D is perhaps TRBD1 (5 bases). This CDR3 region has 13 residues. V was shortened by 5 bases and J by 1 base, with 8 bases between the two germline ends. Per germline, CDR1 KGHSH and CDR2 LQKENI. CDR3 in amino acids: CASSNGQNTEAFF. The CDR3 DNA follows: TGTGCCAGCTCAAATGGACAGAACACTGAAGCTTTCTTT.

This clone appeared a few times. The gene calls are TRBV27 and TRBJ2-7, with 9 positions matching TRBD2. The CDR3 has 13 residues. The germline V gene encodes CDR1 MNHEY and CDR2 SMNVEV (reference sequence). V lost 3 bases, J lost 8 bases, and 5 bases stayed unmatched. The CDR3 DNA reads as TGTGCCAGCAGTTTTAGCGGGAGCAAACAGCAGTACTTC. It yields the protein CASSFSGSKQQYF.

The rearrangement links TRBV28 to TRBJ2-6; the D gene is possibly TRBD2 (5 bases). The V gene lost 2 bases and the J gene lost 0 bases, with 8 bases spanning the gap. The CDR3 loop spans 16 amino acids. Per the germline V gene, CDR1 is MDHEN and CDR2 is SYDVKM. CDR3 DNA: TGTGCCAGCAGTTTAGTGGGGAGCTCTGGGGCCAACGTCCTGACTTTC. This translates into CASSLVGSSGANVLTF.

V is TRBV5-1 and J is TRBJ2-6; D remains ambiguous. This CDR3 spans 15 amino acids. The V gene lost 4 bases and the J gene lost 0 bases, with 8 bases spanning the gap. Germline loops: CDR1 SGHRS, CDR2 YFSETQ. The CDR3 loop is CASSGQSSGANVLTF. In nucleotides, the CDR3 is TGCGCCAGCAGCGGGCAGAGCTCTGGGGCCAACGTCCTGACTTTC.

This clone has ten or more counts. The chain carries TRBV18 and TRBJ2-7; 8 bases line up with TRBD1. This CDR3 region has 14 residues. With V trimmed by 3 bases and J by 6 bases, 7 bases remained unmatched. Per germline, CDR1 KGHSH and CDR2 LQKENI. The CDR3 bases are TGTGCCAGCTCACCGGGACAGGTCGCCACCGAGCAGTACTTC. This codes for CASSPGQVATEQYF.

V and J are TRBV19 and TRBJ1-5; 7 nucleotides match TRBD1. Germline-derived CDR1 and CDR2 are LNHDA and SQIVND (reference sequence). The CDR3 has 13 residues. The trim removed 9 bases at V and 7 bases at J, leaving 9 bases unmatched. The CDR3 DNA reads as TGTGCCAGCCGAGGGGGCACGGGACAGCCCCAGCATTTT. Its protein is CASRGGTGQPQHF.

This rearrangement joins TRBV27 to TRBJ2-1, with 8 nucleotides matching TRBD2. CDR3 length: 20 amino acids. The V gene's germline CDR1 is MNHEY and CDR2 SMNVEV (reference sequence). With V trimmed by 2 bases and J by 5 bases, 20 bases remained unmatched. CDR3: CASSLVSRRRSGNSHNEQFF. Written as DNA, the CDR3 is TGTGCCAGCAGTTTAGTCTCTAGGCGTCGTAGCGGGAACTCTCACAATGAGCAGTTCTTC.

This clone was observed a few times. The J gene is TRBJ2-7, the V gene TRBV7-9; no clear D. The CDR3 is 11 amino acids. Trimming left V 5 bases short and J 3 bases short, with 5 bases between. The germline V gene encodes CDR1 SEHNR and CDR2 FQNEAQ (reference sequence). This chain's CDR3 is CASSPLYEQYF. CDR3 sequence (DNA): TGTGCCAGCAGCCCTCTCTACGAGCAGTACTTC.

The V and J genes are TRBV6-6 and TRBJ2-1, with TRBD2 matching over 13 bases. Germline V lookup: CDR1 MNHNY, CDR2 SVGAGI (reference sequence). This CDR3 comprises 14 residues. V was clipped by 10 bases and J by 5 bases; unmatched bases: 5. The CDR3 DNA reads as TGTGCCACCAAACTAGCGGGAGGGAACAATGAGCAGTTCTTC. It translates to CATKLAGGNNEQFF.

The rearrangement joins TRBV28 to TRBJ2-1; D gene unclear. The length of the CDR3 is 11 residues. CDR1 MDHEN and CDR2 SYDVKM come from the germline V gene. Trimming shortened V by 6 bases and J by 7 bases, and 7 bases separated the two germline ends. The CDR3: CASRSRNEQFF. CDR3 DNA: TGTGCCAGCAGGTCCAGGAATGAGCAGTTCTTC.

The V call is TRBV30, the J call TRBJ1-3; 7 bases align to TRBD1. V gave up 1 base and J gave up 4 bases; unmatched junction bases: 7. Germline V lookup: CDR1 GTSNPN, CDR2 SVGIG (reference sequence). This CDR3 comprises 15 residues. Here the CDR3 reads CAWSDPTGLGNTIYF. CDR3 bases: TGTGCCTGGAGTGATCCGACAGGGTTAGGAAACACCATATATTTT.

This clone was picked up a small number of times. This same CDR3 is encoded by further DNA sequences in the sample. J is TRBJ2-7 and V is TRBV29-1, with a tentative D call TRBD1 (6 bases). This CDR3 spans 12 amino acids. CDR1 SQVTM and CDR2 ANQGSEA come from the germline V gene. V lost 6 bases, J lost 7 bases, and 16 bases lay in between. The CDR3 coding sequence is TGCAGCGTCCAAGGGGGTTCGGGAGAGCAGTACTTC. Protein: CSVQGGSGEQYF.

The rearrangement links TRBV12-3 or TRBV12-4 to TRBJ1-5; no firm D call. This CDR3 has 13 amino acids. The germline V and J ends were trimmed by 5 bases and 5 bases, with 10 bases remaining between them. In DNA, the CDR3 is TGTGCCAGCAGTATGAAGGGAGATCAGCCCCAGCATTTT. Amino acid sequence: CASSMKGDQPQHF.

The rearrangement uses TRBV5-4 and TRBJ2-7; 15 nucleotides align to TRBD2. The CDR3 sequence is 17 residues long. V was clipped by 4 bases and J by 6 bases; unmatched bases: 11. Per the germline V gene, CDR1 is SGHNT and CDR2 is YYREEE (reference sequence). CDR3 region: CASSPPGLAGGRGEQYF. The CDR3 nucleotides read TGTGCCAGCAGCCCCCCAGGACTAGCGGGAGGGCGGGGCGAGCAGTACTTC.

As for this clone: A junction boundary mismatches the germline segment, possibly from a read error. CDR3 bases: TGCGCCCGCAGCTTGGGCGGGGGGGAAGTTAATGAGCAGTTCTTC. It is translated as CARSLGGGEVNEQFF. The chain recombines TRBV5-1 with TRBJ2-1, with 9 bases lining up with TRBD2. Germline V CDR1 and CDR2: SGHRS, YFSETQ. The CDR3 totals 15 residues.

This clone was observed at least ten times. The rearrangement links TRBV7-2 to TRBJ2-7; D is possibly TRBD2 (7 bases). The length of the CDR3 is 15 residues. Trimming pared 2 bases from V and 4 bases from J, leaving 15 bases between. In germline, CDR1 is SGHTA, CDR2 FQGNSA. As DNA, the CDR3 is TGTGCCAGCAGCTTAACGTCGGGGGGCGGGTACGAGCAGTACTTC. The encoded protein is CASSLTSGGGYEQYF.

The genes are TRBV28 and TRBJ2-7; TRBD2 matches at 10 bases. Germline V gene lookup returns CDR1 MDHEN and CDR2 SYDVKM. Trimming took 5 bases from V and 2 from J; bases not matched to a gene: 12. This CDR3 is 17 amino acids long. The CDR3 DNA reads TGTGCCAGCAGTCCGGACAGGGTAGGACTAGCGGCCTACGAGCAGTACTTC. Translating gives CASSPDRVGLAAYEQYF.